The source of this T cell receptor beta chain is a study of blood T cell repertoires in COVID-19. Whole-study context: Nucleic acid was either cDNA or gDNA, and it came from T cells, B-cell-depleted T cells, or PBMCs.

Produced via immunoSEQ multiplex PCR; TCRdb's table is partial and in-frame only. This table has some 58,000 clones, around nine tenths appearing once. Germline assignment: CDR1 SGHNT and CDR2 YYREEE (reference sequence). CDR3 length: 16 residues. The V and J ends lost 3 bases and 2 bases, in that order; junction bases with no gene match: 7. Sequencing was performed on peripheral blood. This sequence joins TRBV5-4 and TRBJ2-3; 9 bases are a match to TRBD2. This clonotype originated in a human donor in a cohort sampled during active COVID-19. CDR3 protein: CASSYQRGANTDTQYF. DNA for the CDR3: TGTGCCAGCAGCTACCAGCGGGGGGCCAACACAGATACGCAGTATTTT.